The sample holds many counts of the clone carrying this T cell receptor (beta chain). These data originate in a study of CD8+CD57+ T cells in acquired aplastic anemia. Whole-study context: Mean yield of DNA from sorted CD4+ and CD8+ cells was 2.5 to 4 ug.

Per the germline V gene, CDR1 is SGHTA and CDR2 is FQGTGA. Trimming removed 2 bases from V and 0 bases from J, with 7 bases in between. This CDR3 comprises 14 residues. The sequenced patients had an expansion of CD8+CD57+ cells seen by flow cytometry. Profiles of TCR beta VDJ and CDR3 were generated from a genomic DNA template. TCRdb re-called the reads through MiXCR, storing one row per CDR3 protein. Among approximately 160,000 distinct CDR3 sequences listed, less than 50% were seen once. This TCR came from a human donor with aplastic anemia. This chain joins TRBV7-3 and TRBJ1-1, with D unclear. The sequencing sample was made of sorted CD4+, CD8+, or CD8+CD57+ T cells (not recorded which) from PBMCs. In DNA form, the CDR3 reads TGTGCCAGCAGCTTAGGAGAAGTGAACACTGAAGCTTTCTTT. Its translation: CASSLGEVNTEAFF.